The 23 T cell receptor beta chains in this list originate from one sample, sequenced in a study of molecular identifiers for immune sequencing clone quantification. From the PCR reads, TCRdb called clonotypes with MiXCR, one entry per CDR3 protein. The repertoire includes 35,000 or so distinct CDR3 sequences, about a fifth of them detected once, and more than 0.9% sits in the top ten. The sequenced sample was naive CD8+ T cells from blood, with Jurkat cell RNA spiked in. Subset reported: FACS-sorted CD8+CD4-CCR7+CD45RA+ naive T cells. Receptors were obtained from a human donor in good health. Some libraries in this study had Jurkat cell RNA spiked in.

This clonotype was picked up many times. This chain connects TRBV5-1 to TRBJ2-5; 10 bases map to TRBD1. J was trimmed by 4 bases and V by 2 bases; bases with no gene match: 5. Germline loops: CDR1 SGHRS, CDR2 YFSETQ. This CDR3 contains 15 residues. CDR3 nucleotide sequence: TGCGCCAGCAGCTTCGGGACAGGGGTTGTAGAGACCCAGTACTTC. Encoded protein: CASSFGTGVVETQYF.

Concerning this clonotype itself: A single base separates this from a much larger clone, so it may be a read error. The chain uses TRBV4-1 and TRBJ1-4; D unresolved. The CDR3 extends over 15 amino acids. The germline V gene has CDR1 MGHRA and CDR2 YSYEKL. This CDR3 is CASGQVPATNEKLFF. Here the CDR3 DNA reads TGCGCCAGCGGCCAAGTGCCTGCAACTAATGAAAAACTGTTTTTT.

Remarks on this clonotype: A read error may account for a junction end that differs from germline. This sequence joins TRBV30 and TRBJ2-4; tentatively, D is TRBD1 or TRBD2 (5 bases each). Germline CDR1 GTSNPN, CDR2 SVGIG (reference sequence). The CDR3 contains 16 residues. DNA of the CDR3: TGTGCCTGGAGTGGGGCCAGGGAGTTAGCCAAAAACATTCGGTACTTC. Its translation is CAWSGARELAKNIRYF. Variable domain in full (rest from reference TRBV30 and TRBJ2-4): SQTIHQWPATLVQPVGSPLSLECTVEGTSNPNLYWYRQAAGRGLQLLFYSVGIGQISSEVPQNLSASRPQDRQFILSSKKLLLSDSGFYLCAWSGARELAKNIRYFGAGTRLSVL.

This clonotype was seen ten or more times. V gene TRBV7-6 combines with J gene TRBJ2-3; TRBD1 matches 8 bases. Germline V gene lookup returns CDR1 SGHVS and CDR2 FNYEAQ. This CDR3 contains 16 residues. V shed 0 bases and J 2 bases; nucleotides not matched to a gene: 4. The CDR3 region is CASSLAPGGLTDTQYF. The CDR3 region has the DNA TGTGCCAGCAGCTTAGCGCCAGGGGGCCTCACAGATACGCAGTATTTT.

This clonotype was picked up many times. V and J are TRBV29-1 and TRBJ2-7; TRBD2 agrees at 11 bases. V was pared by 4 bases and J by 6 bases, with 2 bases of the junction left unmatched. CDR3 length: 12 residues. In germline, CDR1 is SQVTM, CDR2 ANQGSEA. The CDR3: CSVVAGGGEQYF. CDR3 coding DNA: TGCAGCGTTGTAGCGGGGGGGGGCGAGCAGTACTTC.

This clonotype showed up many times. This rearrangement joins TRBV29-1 to TRBJ1-1; D uncertain. The V gene lost 3 bases and the J gene lost 7 bases, with 24 bases spanning the gap. CDR3 length equals 16 residues. Germline lookup yields CDR1 SQVTM and CDR2 ANQGSEA. The CDR3, as DNA: TGCAGCGTTGATTCCGGGTCCCCCCGGGAGGGATTTGAAGCTTTCTTT. Its translation: CSVDSGSPREGFEAFF.

This clonotype was seen a handful of times. The V gene is TRBV4-2, the J gene TRBJ2-7; 7 nucleotides match TRBD1. Germline V gene lookup returns CDR1 LGHNA and CDR2 YNFKEQ. The length of the CDR3 is 16 residues. V lost 0 bases, J lost 2 bases, and 7 bases stayed unmatched. DNA for the CDR3: TGTGCCAGCAGCCAAGATCCGGGACAGTCGGCCTACGAGCAGTACTTC. Its protein product is CASSQDPGQSAYEQYF.

This clonotype was observed at least ten times. The CDR3 protein is CASSWAGTSGSYEQYF. CDR3 sequence (DNA): TGTGCCAGCAGCTGGGCCGGGACTAGTGGGTCGTACGAGCAGTACTTC. This chain links TRBV4-2 with TRBJ2-7, with TRBD2 identical over 8 bases. The CDR3 extends over 16 amino acids. The germline V gene has CDR1 LGHNA and CDR2 YNFKEQ. Losses at the gene ends were 5 bases for V and 4 bases for J; bases not matched to a gene: 13.

This clonotype was observed at least ten times. This chain connects TRBV7-6 to TRBJ2-7, with 9 nucleotides matching TRBD2. J lost 4 bases, V lost 4 bases, and 11 bases had no gene match. This CDR3 has 16 amino acids. Germline CDR1 reads SGHVS; CDR2 reads FNYEAQ. CDR3 coding DNA: TGTGCCAGCAGCTCCTCGGAGGCGGGAGGGCCTTACGAGCAGTACTTC. Translating it yields CASSSSEAGGPYEQYF.

A note on this clonotype: A much bigger clone sits one base away, suggesting this may be a read error. The chain links TRBV7-9 to TRBJ1-6; 8 positions match TRBD1. The germline CDR1 and CDR2 sequences are SEHNR and FQNEAQ (reference sequence). Trimming took 5 bases from V and 9 from J; bases not matched to a gene: 9. The CDR3 sequence is 15 residues long. This chain's CDR3 is CASSPGQGSTSPLHF. The CDR3 DNA follows: TGTGCCAGCAGCCCCGGACAGGGATCTACTTCACCCCTCCACTTT.

The chain combines TRBV12-3 or TRBV12-4 with TRBJ1-4; a possible D gene is TRBD1 (5 bases). The CDR3 is 15 residues long. V was pared by 6 bases and J by 4 bases, with 15 bases between. DNA of the CDR3: TGTGCCAGCAGGAAGACCGACAGACTTAATGAAAAACTGTTTTTT. Translating it yields CASRKTDRLNEKLFF.

This clonotype has ten or more counts. The rearrangement uses TRBV4-2 and TRBJ2-1, with D perhaps given as TRBD1 or TRBD2 (5 bases each). V was shortened by 3 bases and J by 10 bases, with 13 bases between the two germline ends. This CDR3 spans 13 amino acids. Germline-derived CDR1 and CDR2 are LGHNA and YNFKEQ. CDR3 sequence reads: CASSHGTTFEQFF. The CDR3 bases are TGTGCCAGCAGCCACGGGACGACATTCGAGCAGTTCTTC.

V and J are TRBV14 and TRBJ2-3, with D hard to call. The V and J ends lost 2 bases and 0 bases respectively, with 9 bases between them. From germline, CDR1 is SGHDN and CDR2 FVKESK. CDR3 length equals 15 residues. The CDR3 DNA reads as TGTGCCAGCAGCCAACTGGGTCCTAGCACAGATACGCAGTATTTT. Its translation is CASSQLGPSTDTQYF.

In the case of this clonotype: Possible read error: a much larger clone is one base away. The V gene is TRBV25-1, the J gene TRBJ1-4; a possible D gene is TRBD1 (6 bases). The CDR3 sequence is 16 residues long. Per germline, CDR1 MGHDK and CDR2 SYGVNS. CDR3 sequence reads: CASSDSPQGLGEKPFF. CDR3 in DNA: TGTGCCAGCAGTGACTCTCCTCAGGGGCTGGGTGAAAAACCGTTTTTT.

This chain uses TRBV19 with TRBJ2-7; no reliable D call. Trimming took off 4 bases at V and 2 bases at J, with 3 bases between the two ends. In germline, CDR1 is LNHDA, CDR2 SQIVND (reference sequence). CDR3 length equals 11 residues. The CDR3 DNA sequence: TGTGCCAGTAGTAATACCTACGAGCAGTACTTC. This encodes CASSNTYEQYF.

The table lists this clonotype with many counts. The J gene is TRBJ2-3, the V gene TRBV7-9; 9 bases are shared with TRBD1. V shed 8 bases and J 4 bases; nucleotides not matched to a gene: 13. This CDR3 is 16 amino acids long. From germline, CDR1 is SEHNR and CDR2 FQNEAQ (reference sequence). The CDR3 bases are TGTGCCAGCGAAGGGGGGGGACAGGGATTACCAGATACGCAGTATTTT. This encodes CASEGGGQGLPDTQYF.

This clonotype came up many times. The chain recombines TRBV28 with TRBJ2-3, with 8 bases matching TRBD2. This CDR3 has 15 amino acids. Germline loops: CDR1 MDHEN, CDR2 SYDVKM. The V and J ends lost 6 bases and 4 bases, in that order; junction bases with no gene match: 9. The CDR3 nucleotides are TGTGCCAGCAGGGATGGGCGGGAGGTCCCAGATACGCAGTATTTT. The encoded protein is CASRDGREVPDTQYF. Based on the CDR3 plus reference TRBV28 and TRBJ2-3, the full variable domain is DVKVTQSSRYLVKRTGEKVFLECVQDMDHENMFWYRQDPGLGLRLIYFSYDVKMKEKGDIPEGYSVSREKKERFSLILESASTNQTSMYLCASRDGREVPDTQYFGPGTRLTVL.

In its sample, this clonotype was seen a few times. CDR3 coding DNA: TGTGCCAGCAGCAGAGGGGCAGGGATTGACGAGCAGTACTTC. Protein: CASSRGAGIDEQYF. The V call is TRBV9, the J call TRBJ2-7; D is possibly TRBD1 or TRBD2 (5 bases each). The CDR3 length is 14 residues. Trimming took off 4 bases at V and 5 bases at J, with 16 bases between the two ends. CDR1 SGDLS and CDR2 YYNGEE come from the germline V gene.

This clonotype appeared many times. The chain joins TRBV20-1 to TRBJ1-2; D not resolved. This CDR3 region has 11 residues. Germline CDR1 and CDR2: DFQATT and SNEGSKA (reference sequence). Trimming removed 0 bases from V and 4 bases from J, with 3 bases in between. CDR3 sequence reads: CSARERYGYTF. The CDR3 DNA is TGCAGTGCTAGAGAACGCTATGGCTACACCTTC.

The chain combines TRBV15 with TRBJ2-1, with D possibly matching TRBD2 (5 bases). Germline V CDR1 and CDR2: LNHNV, YYDKDF (reference sequence). Trimming took 3 bases from V and 1 from J, leaving 13 bases between them. This CDR3 comprises 16 residues. The CDR3, as DNA: TGTGCCACCAGCAGTATCGGGAAAGGGTCCTACAATGAGCAGTTCTTC. It translates to CATSSIGKGSYNEQFF.

The sample holds many counts of this clonotype. The gene calls are TRBV4-3 and TRBJ2-1, with a possible D match to TRBD2 (7 bases). The V and J ends lost 1 base and 7 bases respectively, with 17 bases between them. CDR3 length equals 16 residues. Germline-derived CDR1 and CDR2 are LGHNA and YSLEER. The CDR3 nucleotides are TGCGCCAGCAGCCAAGGGCGGGAGTTAGGGGGAAATGAGCAGTTCTTC. As protein: CASSQGRELGGNEQFF.

This clonotype was seen repeatedly, ten times or more. The chain couples TRBV2 to TRBJ2-2; 7 nucleotides match TRBD1. J was trimmed by 0 bases and V by 7 bases; bases with no gene match: 8. The CDR3 loop spans 16 amino acids. CDR1 and CDR2 (germline): SNHLY, FYNNEI. For the CDR3, the DNA is TGTGCCAGCAAACCGAACAGGGGAGCGAACACCGGGGAGCTGTTTTTT. Translated: CASKPNRGANTGELFF.

The count of this clonotype is one. A much bigger clone sits one base away, suggesting this may be a read error. Because the CDR3 is missing its conserved closing phenylalanine or tryptophan, this is likely a read error. The V and J genes are TRBV10-3 and TRBJ1-5; no clear D gene. In germline, CDR1 is ENHRY, CDR2 SYGVKD. The CDR3 runs to 15 residues. V shed 4 bases and J shed 5 bases, with 15 bases lying between them. The CDR3 coding sequence is TGTGCCATCAGTGCAACTGAGGGTTTCCATCAGCCCCAGCATTAT. Translation: CAISATEGFHQPQHY.